The following is a TCR beta chain sequence with its context. This clone was seen only a few times. The antigen it recognizes is unknown. Nothing much larger sits one base from this clone, and base qualities are not available. The data originate from a study of cytomegalovirus exposure and HLA in healthy donors (dated by TCRdb to 2016 to 2017). For the study in its entirety: An earlier analysis of fewer than 750 of the donors reported around 280 Gb of sequence data and around 100 million unique TCR beta sequences obtained from 150 million to 200 million T cells. To predict cytomegalovirus infection status, the study combined high-throughput TCR immunosequencing, statistical association of individual TCRs with disease status, and machine learning. The number of donors typed differed by locus, with roughly 629-640 for A, B, C, DRB1 and DQB1, around 560 for DQA1, under 610 for DPA1, and some 440 for DPB1. Approximately 310 gigabases of sequencing data and roughly 81 million unique TCR sequences made up an early release that covered under 750 HLA-typed donors. Across some 400 genotyped donors of the cohort, an average of roughly 250,000 unique TCR beta nucleotide sequences per donor were sequenced, and 15% to 20% of those sequences were non-productive. Both class I and class II loci were covered by HLA typing, at four-digit resolution. The study used immunosequencing to profile the T cell repertoires of approximately 640 subjects and linked those repertoires to cytomegalovirus serostatus. The study aimed to test whether cataloging public T cell receptors could reveal signatures of past pathogen exposure. Rather than using new phenotypic data, the later analysis identified candidate immune exposures from TCR beta sequences and from how often those sequences occurred across donors. An earlier analysis of around 580 of the donors used high-throughput TCR beta sequencing to judge whether each TCR beta V gene segment behaved as functional or pseudogenic. Of the approximately 370 genotyped donors, 80% to 90% were placed in the genetic ancestry cluster associated with self-reported Caucasian donors. Alongside the repertoire data, information on donor age, sex, ethnicity and CMV serostatus was compiled. To study patterns of TCR occurrence, a later analysis re-analyzed previously published TCR beta repertoires from 666 donors and added high-resolution HLA genotyping. All discovery cohort repertoires had been generated using a single sequencing platform. Genome-wide SNP genotypes for about three fifths of the roughly 670 donors were used in a later genetic analysis, which treated that subset as a discovery cohort. Roughly 5 DR-DQ haplotypes were handled as single units for association and clustering, since linkage in the cohort was strong. Along with the roughly 670-subject first cohort, a separate validation cohort of some 130 different subjects was used.

Overall study results and their limits: A later analysis found that TCR association rates varied across HLA loci, with DRB1 alleles showing the most associated TCRs and HLA-C alleles the fewest. According to a later analysis, most CMV-associated TCR beta chains appeared to be HLA-restricted, and the HLA associations seemed to be driven largely by CMV exposure. The authors suggested that the approach could potentially be generalized to other disease states and immunological phenotypes. In a later analysis, several top co-occurrence clusters were reported to appear linked to parvovirus B19, influenza, CMV and Epstein-Barr virus. The study listed 170 or so TCR beta chains as associated with cytomegalovirus. In a later genetic analysis, fewer N-insertions in productive TCRs were reported among donors in an Asian-associated ancestry cluster than the roughly 640-donor mean. The cohort was sequenced for TCR beta chains only, and without alpha or paired-chain data the features that could be detected were limited. Linkage disequilibrium might explain the correlated functional status among segregating V segments, but an unknown experimental factor could not be ruled out. A cluster of highly shared sequence variants was judged likely to be a technical artifact of the sequencing pipeline. An earlier analysis of approximately 570 of the donors showed that most TCR beta V segments appeared in productive rearrangements either about 87% or about 30% of the time, which broadly matched IMGT annotations. Compared with equally common non-associated chains, HLA-associated TCR beta chains in a later analysis were more clonally expanded and had lower generation probabilities. HLA typing was unavailable for some donors at each locus, so association tests used only the typed subset. Three of the identified cytomegalovirus-associated TCR beta chains were confirmed in vitro to be specific for cytomegalovirus antigens. A later genetic analysis associated a missense DCLRE1C variant with V-gene and J-gene trimming of TCR beta chains, and an independent cohort replicated the association. While some public TCRs were present in many individuals, most TCR sequences turned up only very rarely across donors. The earlier analysis of about 600 of the donors excluded some 16 rarely observed V segments, including chromosome 9 orphons, because counts were too low. A further reported finding was that TCR beta sequences accurately predicted the HLA-A and HLA-B alleles for most subjects in the first cohort. Sequencing depth was assumed to be roughly uniform across donors in the presence/absence analyses, though that assumption may not hold. When HLA alleles, especially DR and DQ, strongly co-occurred, attributing TCR associations to individual alleles was difficult. Cytomegalovirus status was reported to be diagnosed by the classifier with high specificity and sensitivity in both the original and validation cohorts. Some IMGT-functional V segments, including TRBV6-2 and TRBV6-3, could not be distinguished by the 87-base-pair reads and were therefore excluded. For the cohort, immune exposure information was limited to CMV serostatus. At a false discovery rate of 0.05, a later analysis linked 15,000 to 20,000 TCR beta sequences to specific HLA alleles.

The germline V gene supplies CDR1 SNHLY and CDR2 FYNNEI. Trimming takes 6 bases off V and 0 bases off J; junction bases not matched to a gene: 14. There are 18 amino acids in the CDR3, from cysteine to phenylalanine inclusive. Of the read, only the CDR3 DNA is kept; its 54 bases are in frame from base 1. Library generation was performed with the immunoSEQ multiplex PCR assay. For the multiplex PCR, a mixture combining 60 forward primers for TCR Vbeta segments and 13 reverse primers for TCR Jbeta segments was used. A multiplex PCR assay on genomic DNA amplified the CDR3 region of rearranged TCR beta genes. The Illumina HiSeq System was used to sequence the amplified TCR beta libraries as 87-base-pair reads. For the original study's pipeline: In a later analysis, tens of millions of unique TCR beta chains were counted across the approximately 620 repertoires, and approximately 11 million of these chains were shared by at least two donors. Raw reads were error-corrected and collapsed into unique sequences with a nearest-neighbor algorithm that merged closely related sequences to remove PCR and sequencing errors. Alignment of CDR3 sequences to IMGT reference sequences was used to assign V, D and J gene segments. For a sequence to be retained, a match of at least six nucleotides was required to both a V gene segment and a J gene segment. Rearrangements were classified as productive when the CDR3 lacked stop codons and remained in frame with V and J, and all other rearrangements were classified as non-productive. CDR3 was defined by IMGT convention, running from the second conserved V-encoded cysteine to the conserved J-encoded phenylalanine. The earlier analysis of fewer than 700 of the donors excluded sequences that lacked an unambiguous match to a single V gene segment. In an earlier analysis of a few hundred of the donors, a V segment was called functional when productive rearrangements were above 56.7%, and segregating when the standard deviation between donors exceeded 5%. A statistical classification framework was developed to diagnose cytomegalovirus status using the catalog of TCR beta chain sequences. In a later analysis, TCR nucleotide sequences were compared against IMGT/GENE-DB human TR gene sequences so that V and J genes could be assigned. A later analysis assigned CDR3 sequences and most-parsimonious VDJ recombination scenarios with the TCRdist pipeline. In a later analysis, each TCR beta chain was defined by its CDR3 amino acid sequence together with its V-gene family, and reads lacking a unique V-gene family were excluded. To address suspected cross-contamination and a sequencing artifact, a later analysis removed several hundred highly shared, low-generation-probability nucleotide sequences. For each public chain, a later analysis derived a clonal expansion index from normalized ranks of inferred template counts within each repertoire. Generation probabilities in a later analysis came from a VDJ recombination model fitted to out-of-frame rearrangements, and those results were checked against IGoR. In a later analysis, TCR-TCR, TCR-HLA and TCR-CMV co-occurrence was scored with hypergeometric tests, and a repertoire-size bias correction was applied to TCR pairs. In a later analysis, false discovery rates were estimated by permuting HLA or CMV assignments 20 times. A later analysis grouped co-occurring TCRs with DBSCAN, adding TCRdist sequence similarity when clustering within HLA-allele-positive subsets. Co-occurrence clustering excluded repertoires with fewer than 30,000 or more than 120,000 public chains, plus five with anomalous nucleotide sharing. TCRdb mirrors the immuneACCESS table, restricted to in-frame sequences. Some clones are absent from its copies; in checked studies, under half trace to an unresolved V gene, and the reason for the others is unknown. Clonal size and the V and J genes are those of that table, whereas D and trimming came from the DNA. This sample lists 85,000 to 100,000 clones; around 59% were detected once. Of the sample, about 2.5% is held by the ten largest clones.

The cohort comprised some 730 healthy bone marrow donors. All cohort members were sampled while nominally healthy, although unrecorded immune exposures were likely present. Of the roughly 670 cohort members, around 290 had a positive CMV serostatus and approximately 400 had a negative one, while no CMV serostatus was recorded for the donor. Every donor gave a peripheral blood sample, and the peripheral blood mononuclear cells from that sample were used for TCR beta sequencing. Genomic DNA was extracted from the blood cell samples with the Qiagen DNeasy Blood Extraction Kit. This clonotype was obtained from a human donor in good health. Sample: PBMCs. This chain is built from TRBV2 and TRBJ2-1, with 7 middle bases fitting TRBD1. The CDR3 protein is CASSAQGLSPISYNEQFF. The bases are TGTGCCAGCAGCGCACAGGGGTTATCCCCAATCTCCTACAATGAGCAGTTCTTC.